This T cell receptor beta chain was captured by sequencing in a study of T cells after yellow fever vaccination. TCRdb independently ran MiXCR on the 5' RACE reads; one entry per CDR3 protein. The profile covers hundreds of thousands of distinct CDR3 sequences, with approximately 18% appearing a single time and roughly a sixth taken by the ten largest. V lost 5 bases and J lost 8; bases outside the gene matches: 4. Germline V gene data show CDR1 as SQVTM and CDR2 as ANQGSEA. CDR3 size: 12 residues. The rearrangement uses TRBV29-1 and TRBJ1-1, with 11 bases identical to TRBD1. Sequencing was performed on PBMCs, taken before the yellow fever booster vaccination. The sequence was collected from a man aged 18-30 years who received the YFV17D yellow fever vaccine. The chain's CDR3 is CSVRTGGYEAFF. The CDR3 DNA reads TGCAGCGTTCGGACAGGGGGCTACGAAGCTTTCTTT.